The rows below give T cell receptor beta chains drawn from one sample of a study of CD8 T cells in Susac syndrome. TCRdb called the immunoSEQ multiplex PCR reads again in MiXCR, with one record for every CDR3 protein. Among approximately 22,000 distinct CDR3 sequences, about 92% were seen once, and the ten largest hold 0.25% to 0.3%. Material for sequencing was CD8+ T cells from PBMCs. The receptors derive from a human donor in good health. Each CDR3 is given with its conserved first and last residue. The order of the fields is CDR3 DNA, CDR3 protein, clone size, J gene, V gene, D gene. The D gene is left open where the match is weak. A clone size is listed for some rows: how often the clone was seen (once, few, many), or a class if it is expanded.

CDR3 DNA: TGTGCCAGCAGCTTGGGCCGTATTGGGGAGGAGACCCAGTACTTC; CDR3 protein: CASSLGRIGEETQYF; clone size: .; J gene: TRBJ2-5; V gene: TRBV7-6; D gene: .
CDR3 DNA: TGTGCCAGCAGCTTTCAGGGGTCCTCCTACGAGCAGTACTTC; CDR3 protein: CASSFQGSSYEQYF; clone size: .; J gene: TRBJ2-7; V gene: TRBV9; D gene: .
CDR3 DNA: TGCGCCAGCAGCCAAGATCTGGTACAAGGGACCGGCAACACCGGGGAGCTGTTTTTT; CDR3 protein: CASSQDLVQGTGNTGELFF; clone size: .; J gene: TRBJ2-2; V gene: TRBV4-1; D gene: .
CDR3 DNA: TGTGCCAGCAGTGATGATATAGGGGCAGATACGCAGTATTTT; CDR3 protein: CASSDDIGADTQYF; clone size: .; J gene: TRBJ2-3; V gene: TRBV6-1; D gene: .
CDR3 DNA: TGTGCCAGCAGCCGGCCGGGACAGGGGGCCTACGAGCAGTACTTC; CDR3 protein: CASSRPGQGAYEQYF; clone size: .; J gene: TRBJ2-7; V gene: TRBV14; D gene: TRBD1
CDR3 DNA: TGTGCCAGCAGTTACAGAAATCCCGCGCTAGCGGGGGTCAACGTCCTGACTTTC; CDR3 protein: CASSYRNPALAGVNVLTF; clone size: few; J gene: TRBJ2-6; V gene: TRBV6-2/TRBV6-3; D gene: TRBD2
CDR3 DNA: TGCGCCAGCAGCCCTGGATTAAAGACTAGCAGTGTTTATGAGCAGTTCTTC; CDR3 protein: CASSPGLKTSSVYEQFF; clone size: .; J gene: TRBJ2-1; V gene: TRBV5-1; D gene: TRBD2
CDR3 DNA: TGTGCCAGCAGTTTAGGACAGCCCCAGCATTTT; CDR3 protein: CASSLGQPQHF; clone size: .; J gene: TRBJ1-5; V gene: TRBV12-3/TRBV12-4; D gene: .
CDR3 DNA: TGTGCCAGCAGTGACACCCTATCCCGGATTTCTGGCTACACCTTC; CDR3 protein: CASSDTLSRISGYTF; clone size: .; J gene: TRBJ1-2; V gene: TRBV25-1; D gene: .
CDR3 DNA: TGTGCCAGCAGTTTAGGTCTGTCGTACGAGCAGTACTTC; CDR3 protein: CASSLGLSYEQYF; clone size: few; J gene: TRBJ2-7; V gene: TRBV27; D gene: .
CDR3 DNA: TGTGCCAGCAGCTTGGGGTCTAGCGGGGGACTTACGGATACGCAGTATTTT; CDR3 protein: CASSLGSSGGLTDTQYF; clone size: .; J gene: TRBJ2-3; V gene: TRBV5-4; D gene: TRBD2
CDR3 DNA: TGCGCCAGCAGCCAAGATAGTCAGCTTGCTGAAGCTTTCTTT; CDR3 protein: CASSQDSQLAEAFF; clone size: .; J gene: TRBJ1-1; V gene: TRBV4-1; D gene: .
CDR3 DNA: TGTGCCAGCAGTCTAGCGGGACCGTACAATGAGCAGTTCTTC; CDR3 protein: CASSLAGPYNEQFF; clone size: .; J gene: TRBJ2-1; V gene: TRBV7-2; D gene: TRBD2
CDR3 DNA: TGTGCCAGCAGGGACAGGGGCTCCTACGAGCAGTACTTC; CDR3 protein: CASRDRGSYEQYF; clone size: .; J gene: TRBJ2-7; V gene: TRBV25-1; D gene: TRBD1
CDR3 DNA: TGTGCCTCTCGCGACAGGGCCTACGAGCAGTACTTC; CDR3 protein: CASRDRAYEQYF; clone size: .; J gene: TRBJ2-7; V gene: TRBV2; D gene: TRBD1
CDR3 DNA: .; CDR3 protein: CSARDLLGGGTPGSCFF; clone size: .; J gene: TRBJ2-2; V gene: TRBV20-1; D gene: .
CDR3 DNA: TGCAGTGCTAGGGCGGGACCTGGCTACACCTTC; CDR3 protein: CSARAGPGYTF; clone size: .; J gene: TRBJ1-2; V gene: TRBV20-1; D gene: .
CDR3 DNA: TGTGCCAGCAGTTCCCCCAGGGAGGGGGTCGATGAGCAGTTCTTC; CDR3 protein: CASSSPREGVDEQFF; clone size: .; J gene: TRBJ2-1; V gene: TRBV27; D gene: .
CDR3 DNA: TGTGCCAGCAGCTTAAGGAAGTGGACAGTCACCGGGGAGCTGTTTTTT; CDR3 protein: CASSLRKWTVTGELFF; clone size: .; J gene: TRBJ2-2; V gene: TRBV7-8; D gene: .
CDR3 DNA: TGTGCCAGCAGTTCAGGGACTGGAGGGTCCTACAATGAGCAGTTCTTC; CDR3 protein: CASSSGTGGSYNEQFF; clone size: .; J gene: TRBJ2-1; V gene: TRBV27; D gene: .
CDR3 DNA: TGTGCCAGCATGGGGGGCTATGGCTACACCTTC; CDR3 protein: CASMGGYGYTF; clone size: .; J gene: TRBJ1-2; V gene: TRBV2; D gene: .
CDR3 DNA: TGTGCCAGCAGTGTCGGTTCGTCCTACGAGCAGTACTTC; CDR3 protein: CASSVGSSYEQYF; clone size: once; J gene: TRBJ2-7; V gene: TRBV27; D gene: .
CDR3 DNA: TGTGCTAGCAGTCAAATAGGGGCCTCCCCGACGGCGGGGGATATAGATACGCAGTATTTT; CDR3 protein: CASSQIGASPTAGDIDTQYF; clone size: .; J gene: TRBJ2-3; V gene: TRBV11-1; D gene: TRBD2
CDR3 DNA: TGTGCCAGTAGTCTCTGGACAGGGAGCTCCTACGAGCAGTACTTC; CDR3 protein: CASSLWTGSSYEQYF; clone size: few; J gene: TRBJ2-7; V gene: TRBV19; D gene: TRBD1
CDR3 DNA: TGTGCCAGCAGCTTGTGGCAGGGGGCTTACGGCTACACCTTC; CDR3 protein: CASSLWQGAYGYTF; clone size: once; J gene: TRBJ1-2; V gene: TRBV5-5; D gene: TRBD1
CDR3 DNA: TGTGCCAGCAGCCTCGGACAGAATGAGCAGTTCTTC; CDR3 protein: CASSLGQNEQFF; clone size: once; J gene: TRBJ2-1; V gene: TRBV5-6; D gene: .
CDR3 DNA: TGCGCCAGCAGCCATGGGACAGGGAAGTCCGGGGAGCTGTTTTTT; CDR3 protein: CASSHGTGKSGELFF; clone size: .; J gene: TRBJ2-2; V gene: TRBV4-3; D gene: TRBD1
CDR3 DNA: TGTGCCAGTAGTATAGAAGATTCGCAGGCTCCAAGCGATGAGCAGTTCTTC; CDR3 protein: CASSIEDSQAPSDEQFF; clone size: .; J gene: TRBJ2-1; V gene: TRBV19; D gene: .
CDR3 DNA: TGTGCCATCAGTGAAGGCAGAAGCGAGCAGTACTTC; CDR3 protein: CAISEGRSEQYF; clone size: .; J gene: TRBJ2-7; V gene: TRBV10-3; D gene: .
CDR3 DNA: TGTGCCAGTAGTATTTGGCAGGCAAGCAATCAGCCCCAGCATTTT; CDR3 protein: CASSIWQASNQPQHF; clone size: .; J gene: TRBJ1-5; V gene: TRBV19; D gene: .
CDR3 DNA: TGTGCCAGCATTTTCCTTGGAGGAGCCACCGGGGAGCTGTTTTTT; CDR3 protein: CASIFLGGATGELFF; clone size: .; J gene: TRBJ2-2; V gene: TRBV6-2/TRBV6-3; D gene: .
CDR3 DNA: TGCGCCAGCAGCTTGGCCGGGCTCTCTGGGGCCAACGTCCTGACTTTC; CDR3 protein: CASSLAGLSGANVLTF; clone size: once; J gene: TRBJ2-6; V gene: TRBV5-1; D gene: .
CDR3 DNA: TGTGCCAGCAGTTACGCCCGGGACAACTGGTGGGAGCAGTACTTC; CDR3 protein: CASSYARDNWWEQYF; clone size: .; J gene: TRBJ2-7; V gene: TRBV6-5; D gene: .
CDR3 DNA: TGTGCCATCCGGGACAGGGAGGACTATGGCTACACCTTC; CDR3 protein: CAIRDREDYGYTF; clone size: few; J gene: TRBJ1-2; V gene: TRBV19; D gene: TRBD1
CDR3 DNA: TGTGCCAGCAGCTACGGGACCATCTACGAGCAGTACTTC; CDR3 protein: CASSYGTIYEQYF; clone size: .; J gene: TRBJ2-7; V gene: TRBV7-9; D gene: .
CDR3 DNA: TGCGCCAGCAGCCCAGGGGCTGAGAGCAATCAGCCCCAGCATTTT; CDR3 protein: CASSPGAESNQPQHF; clone size: .; J gene: TRBJ1-5; V gene: TRBV4-3; D gene: .